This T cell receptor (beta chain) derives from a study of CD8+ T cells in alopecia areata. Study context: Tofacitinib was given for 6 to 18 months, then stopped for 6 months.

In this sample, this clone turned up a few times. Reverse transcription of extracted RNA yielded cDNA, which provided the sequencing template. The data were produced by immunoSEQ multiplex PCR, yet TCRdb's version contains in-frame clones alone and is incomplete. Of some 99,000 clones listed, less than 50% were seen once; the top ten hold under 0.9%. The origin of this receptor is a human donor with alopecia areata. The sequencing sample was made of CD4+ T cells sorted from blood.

The CDR3 sequence: CASSYTRTGGGYGYTF. CDR3 coding DNA: TGTGCCAGCAGTTACACAAGGACAGGGGGGGGATATGGCTACACCTTC. V gene TRBV6-5 combines with J gene TRBJ1-2; 10 bases are shared with TRBD1. Germline trimming cut 2 bases from V and 5 bases from J; bases unmatched to any gene: 8. The CDR3 covers 16 residues. Per the germline V gene, CDR1 is MNHEY and CDR2 is SVGAGI.